The next 28 T cell receptor beta chains were all read from a single sample in a study of cytomegalovirus exposure and HLA in healthy donors. 60 Vbeta and 13 Jbeta primers were used in PCR. Clones were read by immunoSEQ multiplex PCR, and TCRdb kept only the in-frame ones, dropping some. The sample lists roughly 190,000 clones; around 80% were seen once. The sample was PBMCs. The receptor set was obtained from a woman aged 45-65 years in good health and CMV-seronegative.

CDR3 amino acids: CASRQGELRVETQYF. The CDR3, as DNA: TGTGCCAGTAGGCAAGGGGAATTAAGGGTAGAGACCCAGTACTTC. The V call is TRBV19, the J call TRBJ2-5; D is perhaps TRBD1 (5 bases). Germline values: CDR1 LNHDA, CDR2 SQIVND (reference sequence). This CDR3 comprises 15 residues. Trimming removed 6 bases from V and 4 bases from J, with 18 bases in between. Supplemented by reference TRBV19 and TRBJ2-5, the full variable domain reads DGGITQSPKYLFRKEGQNVTLSCEQNLNHDAMYWYRQDPGQGLRLIYYSQIVNDFQKGDIAEGYSVSREKKESFPLTVTSAQKNPTAFYLCASRQGELRVETQYFGPGTRLLVL.

V and J are TRBV5-1 and TRBJ2-6; 13 bases map to TRBD2. Germline CDR1 SGHRS, CDR2 YFSETQ. CDR3 length: 19 residues. With 0 bases clipped from V and 2 bases from J, the junction kept 5 bases outside the gene matches. This chain's CDR3 is CASSLEKGLAGPGANVLTF. The CDR3 region has the DNA TGCGCCAGCAGCTTGGAGAAGGGACTAGCGGGACCTGGGGCCAACGTCCTGACTTTC. Looking up the rest from reference TRBV5-1 and TRBJ2-6 gives the full variable domain: KAGVTQTPRYLIKTRGQQVTLSCSPISGHRSVSWYQQTPGQGLQFLFEYFSETQRNKGNFPGRFSGRQFSNSRSEMNVSTLELGDSALYLCASSLEKGLAGPGANVLTFGAGSRLTVL.

This chain connects TRBV28 to TRBJ2-5, with 7 bases identical to TRBD1. The DNA end is a closer match to TRBJ2-7, so the J assignment may be wrong. From germline, CDR1 is MDHEN and CDR2 SYDVKM. The CDR3 has 12 residues. The CDR3 loop reads CASSWDSYEQYF. CDR3 nucleotides: TGTGCCAGCAGCTGGGACAGCTACGAGCAGTACTTC.

The chain is built from TRBV6-6 and TRBJ1-1; D perhaps matches TRBD1 (5 bases). There are 16 residues in the CDR3. The V gene lost 0 bases and the J gene lost 0 bases, with 11 bases spanning the gap. The germline V gene has CDR1 MNHNY and CDR2 SVGAGI (reference sequence). The CDR3 region has the DNA TGTGCCAGCAGTTACTCGCAGGGACTGATGAACACTGAAGCTTTCTTT. Translating it yields CASSYSQGLMNTEAFF.

V gene TRBV9 combines with J gene TRBJ2-2; 13 bases are a match to TRBD2. Germline V gene data show CDR1 as SGDLS and CDR2 as YYNGEE. CDR3 length: 16 amino acids. The trim removed 0 bases at V and 7 bases at J, leaving 3 bases unmatched. This chain's CDR3 is CASSVGGLAGVGELFF. The CDR3 DNA reads as TGTGCCAGCAGCGTAGGCGGACTAGCGGGGGTCGGGGAGCTGTTTTTT.

This clone was recorded only once. The CDR3 reads CASSLATARPGYNEQFF. The CDR3 coding sequence is TGTGCCAGCAGCTTAGCGACGGCAAGACCGGGGTACAATGAGCAGTTCTTC. The chain joins TRBV7-2 to TRBJ2-1, with D maybe TRBD2 (5 bases). The germline V gene encodes CDR1 SGHTA and CDR2 FQGNSA. The length of the CDR3 is 17 residues. Trimming took off 0 bases at V and 4 bases at J, with 16 bases between the two ends.

The chain uses TRBV5-1 and TRBJ1-2; 8 positions agree with TRBD1. Germline V gene data show CDR1 as SGHRS and CDR2 as YFSETQ. V lost 5 bases and J lost 4; bases outside the gene matches: 7. This CDR3 spans 14 amino acids. CDR3 protein: CASSTDRAGYGYTF. CDR3 nucleotides: TGCGCCAGCAGTACGGACAGGGCGGGCTATGGCTACACCTTC.

This chain uses TRBV15 with TRBJ1-2; D gene unclear. This CDR3 contains 16 residues. Trimming left V 0 bases short and J 0 bases short, with 11 bases between. From germline, CDR1 is LNHNV and CDR2 YYDKDF (reference sequence). CDR3 coding DNA: TGTGCCACCAGCAGAGACCACCTTACAGCTAACTATGGCTACACCTTC. This translates into CATSRDHLTANYGYTF.

This chain joins TRBV19 and TRBJ2-3; tentative D call: TRBD2 (5 bases). This CDR3 spans 15 amino acids. The V gene lost 5 bases and the J gene lost 6 bases, with 18 bases spanning the gap. Germline CDR1 reads LNHDA; CDR2 reads SQIVND (reference sequence). This CDR3 reads CASSGLAVSRDTQYF. The DNA for the CDR3 is TGTGCCAGTAGTGGACTTGCGGTCAGTAGGGATACGCAGTATTTT.

The CDR3 DNA follows: TGTGCCACCAGCAGCCAAAGGACTAGCGGGAGTTTTTTTACAGATACGCAGTATTTT. It encodes CATSSQRTSGSFFTDTQYF. The chain joins TRBV15 to TRBJ2-3; 13 bases map to TRBD2. The CDR3 spans 19 residues. The germline CDR1 and CDR2 sequences are LNHNV and YYDKDF (reference sequence). V was clipped by 3 bases and J by 3 bases; unmatched bases: 12.

The DNA for the CDR3 is TGTGCCAGCAGCTTAGGTGGAGGGCGGGAGCAGTACTTC. This gives the protein CASSLGGGREQYF. This chain connects TRBV7-2 to TRBJ2-5; TRBD2 aligns across 7 bases. With V trimmed by 1 base and J by 11 bases, 7 bases remained unmatched. The CDR3 covers 13 residues. CDR1 SGHTA and CDR2 FQGNSA come from the germline V gene.

The chain joins TRBV5-1 to TRBJ2-5; no definite D call. CDR3 length: 17 amino acids. Germline V gene lookup returns CDR1 SGHRS and CDR2 YFSETQ. Trimming removed 3 bases at V and 1 base at J, with 19 bases between. DNA for the CDR3: TGCGCCAGCAGCTCACCGACTCTGCCCGAGTCCCAAGAGACCCAGTACTTC. This gives the protein CASSSPTLPESQETQYF.

The chain joins TRBV9 to TRBJ2-5, with 11 bases identical to TRBD1. This CDR3 is 15 amino acids long. The V gene's germline CDR1 is SGDLS and CDR2 YYNGEE. Trimming at V came to 4 bases and at J to 2 bases, leaving 4 bases not matched to a gene. CDR3 DNA: TGTGCCAGCAGCCCCGGGACAGGGGGGCAAGAGACCCAGTACTTC. This codes for CASSPGTGGQETQYF.

The CDR3 DNA is TGTGCCTGCCCATCCGGGACAGGGGGAAAGCAGTACTTC. Translation gives CACPSGTGGKQYF. The V call is TRBV30, the J call TRBJ2-7; 11 nucleotides align to TRBD1. CDR1 and CDR2 (germline): GTSNPN, SVGIG (reference sequence). This CDR3 comprises 13 residues. The V segment lost 6 bases and the J segment 8 bases; nucleotides outside the gene matches: 9.

V usage is TRBV5-1 and J usage is TRBJ2-5; the D gene is possibly TRBD2 (6 bases). V lost 3 bases, J lost 3 bases, and 15 bases lay in between. The CDR3 has 15 residues. CDR1 SGHRS and CDR2 YFSETQ come from the germline V gene. CDR3 in amino acids: CASSSDGLTEETQYF. The CDR3 DNA is TGCGCCAGCAGCTCCGACGGACTAACAGAAGAGACCCAGTACTTC.

This chain uses TRBV28 with TRBJ2-5; 9 positions agree with TRBD2. The CDR3 has 13 residues. CDR1 and CDR2 (germline): MDHEN, SYDVKM. The trim removed 8 bases at V and 3 bases at J, leaving 4 bases unmatched. CDR3 protein: CASRGGREETQYF. In DNA, the CDR3 is TGTGCCAGCCGGGGCGGGAGGGAAGAGACCCAGTACTTC.

This chain links TRBV7-9 with TRBJ2-5; 7 bases are shared with TRBD1. Near its end, the DNA agrees better with TRBJ2-7, so the J call may be wrong. The germline V gene encodes CDR1 SEHNR and CDR2 FQNEAQ (reference sequence). CDR3 size: 16 residues. The CDR3 nucleotides read TGTGCCAGCAGCTTAGGGTGGGGACAGCCCTCCTACGAGCAGTACTTC. This codes for CASSLGWGQPSYEQYF.

This chain links TRBV5-1 with TRBJ2-2, with D unclear. The germline V and J ends were trimmed by 1 base and 2 bases, with 9 bases remaining between them. Germline assignment: CDR1 SGHRS and CDR2 YFSETQ. CDR3 length equals 15 residues. The CDR3, as DNA: TGCGCCAGCAGCTTGTCTAGGCAAAACACCGGGGAGCTGTTTTTT. This gives the protein CASSLSRQNTGELFF.

J is TRBJ2-5 and V is TRBV27; 9 positions match TRBD2. Per germline, CDR1 MNHEY and CDR2 SMNVEV (reference sequence). The CDR3 consists of 14 residues. J was trimmed by 4 bases and V by 6 bases; bases with no gene match: 6. CDR3 loop: CASRPGLAGETQYF. DNA for the CDR3: TGTGCCAGCAGGCCGGGACTAGCAGGAGAGACCCAGTACTTC.

The chain recombines TRBV7-3 with TRBJ2-5; D may be TRBD2 (6 bases). The J call may be faulty, since TRBJ2-7 better matches the DNA end. CDR1 SGHTA and CDR2 FQGTGA come from the germline V gene. This CDR3 has 13 amino acids. CDR3 residues: CASSPQGGNEQYF. In DNA, the CDR3 is TGTGCCAGCAGCCCCCAGGGAGGAAACGAGCAGTACTTC.

The V call is TRBV29-1, the J call TRBJ1-1; D is perhaps TRBD1 (5 bases). V dropped 6 bases and J dropped 3 bases, with 20 bases sitting between them. Germline CDR1 and CDR2: SQVTM and ANQGSEA. This CDR3 spans 15 amino acids. CDR3 sequence (DNA): TGCAGCGTGGGAACCAGGGCCTTGGTATACACTGAAGCTTTCTTT. This sequence encodes CSVGTRALVYTEAFF.

The chain carries TRBV29-1 and TRBJ2-7; the match to TRBD1 covers 7 bases. Germline V gene sequence: CDR1 SQVTM, CDR2 ANQGSEA. The junction had 10 bases not matched to a gene; V was cut back by 6 bases and J by 5 bases. The CDR3 runs 13 residues. The CDR3 spells CSVGRQGVHEQYF. The CDR3 bases are TGCAGCGTGGGCCGACAGGGAGTCCACGAGCAGTACTTC.

V is TRBV11-2 and J is TRBJ2-7; D possibly corresponds to TRBD2 (6 bases). Trimming left V 7 bases short and J 7 bases short, with 26 bases between. The length of the CDR3 is 16 residues. Germline CDR1 is SGHAT and CDR2 is FQNNGV. Here the CDR3 DNA reads TGTGCCAGCACCGCTACGGGGACTGAGGGGCTAAGGGAGCAGTACTTC. This sequence encodes CASTATGTEGLREQYF.

The chain combines TRBV2 with TRBJ1-5; perhaps TRBD1 as D (6 bases). In germline, CDR1 is SNHLY, CDR2 FYNNEI. V shed 8 bases and J shed 1 base, with 12 bases lying between them. The CDR3 has 14 amino acids. The DNA of the CDR3 is TGTGCCAGCTCACAGGGAATCAGCAATCAGCCCCAGCATTTT. It yields the protein CASSQGISNQPQHF.

This sequence joins TRBV7-8 and TRBJ2-2; tentative D call: TRBD2 (5 bases). Between the trimmed V and J ends, which lost 1 base and 4 bases, there was a span of 7 bases. The CDR3 is 14 residues long. The germline CDR1 and CDR2 sequences are SGHVS and FQNEAQ. In nucleotides, the CDR3 is TGTGCCAGCAGCTTAGTTGCGGGCACCGGGGAGCTGTTTTTT. This gives the protein CASSLVAGTGELFF. The full variable domain, with the rest looked up from reference TRBV7-8 and TRBJ2-2, is GAGVSQSPRYKVAKRGQDVALRCDPISGHVSLFWYQQALGQGPEFLTYFQNEAQLDKSGLPSDRFFAERPEGSVSTLKIQRTQQEDSAVYLCASSLVAGTGELFFGEGSRLTVL.

The chain combines TRBV11-2 with TRBJ1-2; TRBD1 matches 9 bases. This CDR3 region has 14 residues. CDR1 and CDR2 from the germline V gene are SGHAT and FQNNGV. Trimming cost V 5 bases and J 8 bases; bases outside gene matches: 9. The CDR3 DNA follows: TGTGCCAGCAGCCAAGGGACAGGGAGGAGCGGCTACACCTTC. Encoded protein: CASSQGTGRSGYTF.

The V gene is TRBV9, the J gene TRBJ1-1; D ambiguous. This CDR3 region has 14 residues. Germline loops: CDR1 SGDLS, CDR2 YYNGEE. V was pared by 4 bases and J by 3 bases, with 13 bases between. The CDR3 coding sequence is TGTGCCAGCAGCCCCCCAAGCCATTACACTGAAGCTTTCTTT. This encodes CASSPPSHYTEAFF.

The chain couples TRBV19 to TRBJ2-7; D unclear. Germline CDR1 LNHDA, CDR2 SQIVND (reference sequence). With 2 bases removed from V and 1 base from J, the gap between germline ends came to 6 bases. This CDR3 spans 13 amino acids. The CDR3 reads CASSIRLSYEQYF. The CDR3 DNA is TGTGCCAGTAGTATACGACTTTCCTACGAGCAGTACTTC. Full variable domain (remainder filled in from reference TRBV19 and TRBJ2-7): DGGITQSPKYLFRKEGQNVTLSCEQNLNHDAMYWYRQDPGQGLRLIYYSQIVNDFQKGDIAEGYSVSREKKESFPLTVTSAQKNPTAFYLCASSIRLSYEQYFGPGTRLTVT.